The next 26 T cell receptor beta chains were all read from a single sample in a study of regulatory T cells in long-lasting Graves disease. Researchers made TCR beta libraries by using iRepertoire HTBI primers and running Arm-PCR on CDR3 regions. TCRdb processed the multiplex PCR reads anew with MiXCR; each CDR3 protein has one entry. The sample shows over 450,000 distinct CDR3 sequences, about 12% of them seen only once. Time point reported: newly diagnosed GD, antithyroid drugs for less than 3 months. Following extraction of RNA from PBMCs, that RNA was used to make the TCR library. The sample was also reused in another study, on T cells in Graves' hyperthyroidism and ophthalmopathy.

The input for sequencing was peripheral blood mononuclear cells (PBMCs), taken at new diagnosis, from a patient treated with antithyroid drugs. The receptors were sampled from a young woman with Graves disease.

This clonotype was detected many times. V usage is TRBV2 and J usage is TRBJ1-5, with 8 bases matching TRBD1. V trimming: 6 bases; J trimming: 1 base; junction bases outside the gene matches: 5. The CDR3 runs to 15 residues. Germline V gene data show CDR1 as SNHLY and CDR2 as FYNNEI. The CDR3 bases are TGTGCCAGCAGCTCTCAGGGGGCAAGCAATCAGCCCCAGCATTTT. Its protein product is CASSSQGASNQPQHF.

This clonotype was counted many times. J is TRBJ2-5 and V is TRBV28, with 14 bases fitting TRBD2. The CDR3 extends over 18 amino acids. Germline assignment: CDR1 MDHEN and CDR2 SYDVKM. With V trimmed by 5 bases and J by 1 base, 9 bases remained unmatched. The CDR3, as DNA: TGTGCCAGCAGTATCCCGGGACTAGCGGGAGCCGGCCAAGAGACCCAGTACTTC. As protein: CASSIPGLAGAGQETQYF.

This clonotype showed up many times. V usage is TRBV28 and J usage is TRBJ1-3; 7 bases are shared with TRBD1. Trimming at V came to 2 bases and at J to 3 bases, leaving 4 bases not matched to a gene. CDR3 length: 15 residues. The germline gives CDR1 MDHEN, CDR2 SYDVKM. CDR3 loop: CASSLDRVDGNTIYF. The CDR3 bases are TGTGCCAGCAGTTTAGACAGGGTGGATGGAAACACCATATATTTT. Based on the CDR3 plus reference TRBV28 and TRBJ1-3, the full variable domain is DVKVTQSSRYLVKRTGEKVFLECVQDMDHENMFWYRQDPGLGLRLIYFSYDVKMKEKGDIPEGYSVSREKKERFSLILESASTNQTSMYLCASSLDRVDGNTIYFGEGSWLTVV.

This clonotype was counted at least ten times. The chain joins TRBV7-3 to TRBJ2-3; D is uncertain. The CDR3 consists of 13 residues. V was clipped by 0 bases and J by 4 bases, with 5 bases between them. The germline CDR1 and CDR2 sequences are SGHTA and FQGTGA. CDR3 sequence reads: CASSLTFADTQYF. The CDR3 region has the DNA TGTGCCAGCAGCTTAACATTCGCAGATACGCAGTATTTT. Drawing the rest from reference TRBV7-3 and TRBJ2-3, the complete variable domain is GAGVSQTPSNKVTEKGKYVELRCDPISGHTALYWYRQSLGQGPEFLIYFQGTGAADDSGLPNDRFFAVRPEGSVSTLKIQRTERGDSAVYLCASSLTFADTQYFGPGTRLTVL.

On this clonotype: The limits of the CDR3 on the DNA are not certain, so only TCRdb's listed CDR3 is given. The chain couples TRBV12-3 or TRBV12-4 to TRBJ1-2. The CDR3 adds up to 12 amino acids, both ends counted. The CDR3 sequence is CAGSLETYGCTF.

CDR3 bases: TGTGCCAGTAGAGTACAGGGGGCGAGGGAGCAGTACTTC. Protein: CASRVQGAREQYF. This sequence joins TRBV19 and TRBJ2-7; 9 nucleotides align to TRBD1. The CDR3 contains 13 residues. V was pared by 6 bases and J by 7 bases, with 7 bases of the junction left unmatched. Germline CDR1 is LNHDA and CDR2 is SQIVND (reference sequence).

This clonotype was counted many times. The gene calls are TRBV30 and TRBJ1-6; possible D gene TRBD1, 6 bases. The CDR3 runs to 14 residues. V shed 3 bases and J shed 9 bases, with 15 bases lying between them. The germline V gene has CDR1 GTSNPN and CDR2 SVGIG (reference sequence). This chain's CDR3 is CAWRRTGLISPLHF. DNA for the CDR3: TGTGCCTGGAGGAGAACAGGGTTAATTTCACCCCTCCACTTT.

This clonotype was detected only once. V usage is TRBV18 and J usage is TRBJ1-5, with TRBD1 matching 7 bases. The CDR3 runs to 16 residues. From germline, CDR1 is KGHSH and CDR2 LQKENI. Germline trimming cut 5 bases from V and 2 bases from J; bases unmatched to any gene: 9. CDR3 residues: CASSRQGGRGNQPQHF. The CDR3 DNA follows: TGTGCCAGCTCAAGACAGGGAGGGCGAGGCAATCAGCCCCAGCATTTT.

This clonotype was detected many times. The V gene is TRBV5-5, the J gene TRBJ2-7; TRBD1 aligns across 10 bases. This CDR3 has 13 amino acids. Germline V lookup: CDR1 SGHKS, CDR2 YYEKEE (reference sequence). J lost 7 bases, V lost 5 bases, and 6 bases had no gene match. As DNA, the CDR3 is TGTGCCAGCAGGCTTCCGGGACAGGGGGAGCAGTACTTC. As protein: CASRLPGQGEQYF.

This clonotype was observed many times. This chain links TRBV30 with TRBJ2-5, with D hard to call. The CDR3 has 13 amino acids. Trimming cost V 3 bases and J 4 bases, with 12 bases left between them. Germline loops: CDR1 GTSNPN, CDR2 SVGIG (reference sequence). The CDR3 DNA sequence: TGTGCCTGGAGCTTCTGGGATCGAGAGACCCAGTACTTC. Its translation: CAWSFWDRETQYF.

This clonotype was picked up many times. The gene calls are TRBV12-3 or TRBV12-4 and TRBJ2-5; tentatively, D is TRBD1 (5 bases). V was clipped by 4 bases and J by 7 bases, with 16 bases between them. The length of the CDR3 is 14 residues. CDR3 in amino acids: CASSSVRAIATQYF. Here the CDR3 DNA reads TGTGCCAGCAGTTCTGTCAGGGCCATAGCGACCCAGTACTTC.

This chain connects TRBV20-1 to TRBJ1-5, with D perhaps matching TRBD1 (5 bases). This CDR3 has 14 residues. Trimming left V 5 bases short and J 3 bases short, with 14 bases between. Per the germline V gene, CDR1 is DFQATT and CDR2 is SNEGSKA (reference sequence). The CDR3 region has the DNA TGCAGTGCTGCCCGGGACCGGAACAATCAGCCCCAGCATTTT. Translating it yields CSAARDRNNQPQHF.

This clonotype showed up many times. The chain combines TRBV12-3 or TRBV12-4 with TRBJ1-5; no reliable D call. This CDR3 region has 13 residues. Trimming stripped 5 bases from V and 5 bases from J, with 10 bases between. This chain's CDR3 is CASSVNRDQPQHF. The CDR3 region has the DNA TGTGCCAGCAGTGTCAACCGGGATCAGCCCCAGCATTTT.

This chain uses TRBV6-2 or TRBV6-3 with TRBJ1-1; no firm D call. The CDR3 loop spans 13 amino acids. CDR1 and CDR2 from the germline V gene are MNHEY and SVGEGT. Trimming removed 7 bases at V and 4 bases at J, with 13 bases between. The CDR3: CASTWALGTEAFF. CDR3 DNA: TGTGCCAGCACCTGGGCCCTAGGCACTGAAGCTTTCTTT.

This clonotype was detected ten times or more. The genes are TRBV28 and TRBJ2-1; 11 positions agree with TRBD2. The J segment lost 3 bases and the V segment lost 6 bases, leaving 4 bases of the junction unmatched. The CDR3 extends over 15 amino acids. The germline V gene encodes CDR1 MDHEN and CDR2 SYDVKM. The CDR3 reads CASSRGTSGYNEQFF. Here the CDR3 DNA reads TGTGCCAGCAGCCGTGGGACTAGCGGCTACAATGAGCAGTTCTTC.

Many counts were recorded for this clonotype. The V and J genes are TRBV7-2 and TRBJ1-5, with D possibly matching TRBD1 (5 bases). The germline V and J ends were trimmed by 1 base and 11 bases, with 12 bases remaining between them. The CDR3 consists of 13 residues. Per the germline V gene, CDR1 is SGHTA and CDR2 is FQGNSA. For the CDR3, the DNA is TGTGCCAGCAGCTTAGGGGGGGGTGAGACCCAGCATTTT. This translates into CASSLGGGETQHF.

This clonotype was detected only a few times. The chain employs TRBV29-1 and TRBJ1-2, with D tentatively TRBD1 (5 bases). The CDR3 is 16 residues long. Germline V gene lookup returns CDR1 SQVTM and CDR2 ANQGSEA. Trimming removed 5 bases at V and 0 bases at J, with 19 bases between. CDR3 nucleotide sequence: TGCAGCGTTACCCGTGGGGGTCTGGGATCTAACTATGGCTACACCTTC. Residues: CSVTRGGLGSNYGYTF.

In this sample, this clonotype turned up many times. The chain links TRBV11-2 to TRBJ2-5; 7 bases match TRBD1. Germline CDR1 SGHAT, CDR2 FQNNGV. The V segment lost 5 bases and the J segment 3 bases; nucleotides outside the gene matches: 6. CDR3 length equals 14 residues. In DNA, the CDR3 is TGTGCCAGCAGCCCTCAAACAGGGGAAGAGACCCAGTACTTC. It is translated as CASSPQTGEETQYF.

This clonotype occurred many times. The chain employs TRBV20-1 and TRBJ2-3; TRBD2 matches 8 bases. Germline-derived CDR1 and CDR2 are DFQATT and SNEGSKA (reference sequence). This CDR3 contains 15 residues. This CDR3 is CSFQSGGLGIDTQYF. CDR3 bases: TGCAGCTTCCAATCGGGGGGACTAGGTATAGATACGCAGTATTTT.

The rearrangement joins TRBV6-4 to TRBJ2-1; TRBD2 matches 8 bases. Losses at the gene ends were 6 bases for V and 9 bases for J; bases not matched to a gene: 16. Per the germline V gene, CDR1 is MRHNA and CDR2 is SNTAGT. The CDR3 length is 16 residues. The CDR3 DNA reads as TGTGCCAGCAGCCCTCTCACTAGCGGCAGGGGAGGTGAGCAGTTCTTC. Protein: CASSPLTSGRGGEQFF.

This clonotype was counted a few times. This sequence joins TRBV6-2 or TRBV6-3 and TRBJ2-1; TRBD2 aligns across 13 bases. The CDR3 runs to 15 residues. Trimming took 6 bases from V and 4 from J; bases not matched to a gene: 3. The germline gives CDR1 MNHEY, CDR2 SVGEGT. The CDR3, as DNA: TGTGCCAGCAGAGAGACTAGCGGGAGGTACAATGAGCAGTTCTTC. Translating it yields CASRETSGRYNEQFF.

The sample holds many counts of this clonotype. The rearrangement joins TRBV20-1 to TRBJ1-5; 11 bases fit TRBD1. After removal of 4 bases from V and 1 base from J, the junction contained 6 bases not matched to a gene. Germline CDR1 and CDR2: DFQATT and SNEGSKA (reference sequence). This CDR3 spans 16 amino acids. The DNA of the CDR3 is TGCAGTGCTACGAGGACAGGGGGCTTGAGCAATCAGCCCCAGCATTTT. This codes for CSATRTGGLSNQPQHF.

This clonotype was found many times. The chain is built from TRBV7-2 and TRBJ1-1, with TRBD1 as a possible D gene (6 bases). V lost 0 bases, J lost 5 bases, and 10 bases lay in between. CDR3 length equals 14 residues. Germline values: CDR1 SGHTA, CDR2 FQGNSA. The CDR3 protein is CASSLAWGPTEAFF. CDR3 DNA: TGTGCCAGCAGCTTAGCGTGGGGGCCGACTGAAGCTTTCTTT.

V is TRBV6-2 or TRBV6-3 and J is TRBJ1-5; possibly TRBD1 for D (6 bases). The germline V gene has CDR1 MNHEY and CDR2 SVGEGT. The CDR3 is 17 residues long. The V end was cut by 5 bases, the J end by 0 bases, with 17 bases between. This CDR3 reads CASSEALAGASNQPQHF. For the CDR3, the DNA is TGTGCCAGCAGTGAAGCGTTGGCAGGGGCTAGCAATCAGCCCCAGCATTTT.

This clonotype appeared many times. The chain carries TRBV28 and TRBJ1-2; D unresolved. The CDR3 spans 13 residues. Germline assignment: CDR1 MDHEN and CDR2 SYDVKM. Trimming shortened V by 1 base and J by 0 bases, and 3 bases separated the two germline ends. Here the CDR3 DNA reads TGTGCCAGCAGTTTATTTTCTAACTATGGCTACACCTTC. It is translated as CASSLFSNYGYTF.

This clonotype was recorded many times. V is TRBV7-8 and J is TRBJ1-2; TRBD1 is a possible D gene (5 bases). Trimming removed 1 base from V and 4 bases from J, with 10 bases in between. Per germline, CDR1 SGHVS and CDR2 FQNEAQ. The CDR3 is 14 amino acids. This chain's CDR3 is CASSLGDVLYGYTF. DNA for the CDR3: TGTGCCAGCAGCTTAGGGGACGTCCTCTATGGCTACACCTTC.